These 32 T cell receptor beta chains originate from one sample sequenced in a study of T cell repertoires in cytomegalovirus infection. TCRdb reprocessed the reads via MiXCR and lists one record per CDR3 protein. In the table there are about 570,000 distinct CDR3 sequences, almost 40% of which are singletons. No antigen is known for these receptors. Specimen: cultured PBMCs, collected from culture after CMV antigen stimulation. The source of these receptors is a human donor in good health (CMV status not recorded). Some clones in this sample may be carry-over from other donors' samples.

The chain links TRBV5-6 to TRBJ2-4, with D tentatively TRBD1 (6 bases). The length of the CDR3 is 16 residues. V lost 4 bases, J lost 0 bases, and 14 bases lay in between. Germline assignment: CDR1 SGHDT and CDR2 YYEEEE. The CDR3 sequence is CASSKDRILAKNIQYF. Here the CDR3 DNA reads TGTGCCAGCAGCAAGGACAGAATTTTAGCCAAAAACATTCAGTACTTC.

In this sample, this clonotype turned up once. The chain is built from TRBV19 and TRBJ2-3, with 10 bases fitting TRBD2. Germline V gene data show CDR1 as LNHDA and CDR2 as SQIVND (reference sequence). The CDR3 length is 18 residues. With 6 bases clipped from V and 4 bases from J, the junction kept 16 bases outside the gene matches. The CDR3 sequence: CASSLAGSSGSGADTQYF. CDR3 sequence (DNA): TGTGCCAGTAGCCTAGCAGGTTCTAGCGGGAGCGGGGCAGATACGCAGTATTTT.

This clonotype was observed at least ten times. The chain employs TRBV7-2 and TRBJ1-2; TRBD1 is a possible D gene (6 bases). This CDR3 is built from 14 residues. Trimming pared 8 bases from V and 6 bases from J, leaving 19 bases between. CDR1 and CDR2 from the germline V gene are SGHTA and FQGNSA. This CDR3 is CASVPGGPMDGYTF. The CDR3 DNA reads as TGTGCCAGCGTCCCCGGGGGGCCAATGGATGGCTACACCTTC. Using reference TRBV7-2 and TRBJ1-2 for the parts outside the CDR3, the full variable domain is GAGVSQSPSNKVTEKGKDVELRCDPISGHTALYWYRQSLGQGLEFLIYFQGNSAPDKSGLPSDRFSAERTGGSVSTLTIQRTQQEDSAVYLCASVPGGPMDGYTFGSGTRLTVV.

V usage is TRBV5-1 and J usage is TRBJ2-3; TRBD1 aligns across 10 bases. The V gene end was trimmed by 5 bases and the J gene end by 5 bases; junction bases not matched to a gene: 8. The CDR3 extends over 15 amino acids. Germline CDR1 reads SGHRS; CDR2 reads YFSETQ. The CDR3 region is CASRQPGQGIDTQYF. The CDR3, as DNA: TGCGCCAGCAGACAACCGGGACAGGGGATAGATACGCAGTATTTT.

The rearrangement uses TRBV6-1 and TRBJ2-1, with 14 bases that match TRBD2. Germline lookup yields CDR1 MNHNS and CDR2 SASEGT. The V segment lost 6 bases and the J segment 7 bases; nucleotides outside the gene matches: 5. CDR3 length: 15 residues. CDR3 in DNA: TGTGCCAGCAGGAGCGGGACTAGCGGGAGTAATGAGCAGTTCTTC. Translated: CASRSGTSGSNEQFF.

This clonotype came up a few times. The chain uses TRBV7-9 and TRBJ1-2; 9 positions match TRBD1. The CDR3 length is 16 residues. V gave up 4 bases and J gave up 6 bases; unmatched junction bases: 12. Germline V gene lookup returns CDR1 SEHNR and CDR2 FQNEAQ (reference sequence). This CDR3 is CASSSLRDREEDGYTF. The CDR3 DNA is TGTGCCAGCAGCTCCCTCCGGGACAGGGAAGAAGATGGCTACACCTTC.

The chain couples TRBV7-2 to TRBJ2-1, with 12 bases lining up with TRBD2. The CDR3 sequence is 17 residues long. The ends lost 4 bases at V and 5 bases at J; junction bases unmatched: 9. Looked up from germline, CDR1 is SGHTA and CDR2 is FQGNSA. The CDR3 loop reads CASSSSGLAGGDNEQFF. CDR3 DNA: TGTGCCAGCAGCTCCTCCGGCCTAGCGGGAGGGGACAATGAGCAGTTCTTC.

This clonotype was counted only a few times. This chain joins TRBV7-2 and TRBJ1-2; D call uncertain. V was pared by 5 bases and J by 6 bases, with 22 bases between. Per germline, CDR1 SGHTA and CDR2 FQGNSA. The CDR3 consists of 16 residues. The CDR3 region has the DNA TGTGCCAGCAGCGAAAGTGCGGGGTTATTTGAGGATGGCTACACCTTC. This codes for CASSESAGLFEDGYTF.

In its sample, this clonotype was seen once. The rearrangement uses TRBV28 and TRBJ2-1; TRBD2 matches at 7 bases. V was pared by 5 bases and J by 1 base, with 17 bases of the junction left unmatched. The germline V gene encodes CDR1 MDHEN and CDR2 SYDVKM. The CDR3 totals 19 residues. The CDR3 protein is CASSGFQGWGGGSYNEQFF. The DNA of the CDR3 is TGTGCCAGCAGTGGTTTCCAAGGCTGGGGGGGGGGGTCCTACAATGAGCAGTTCTTC.

This clonotype was picked up a small number of times. The gene calls are TRBV18 and TRBJ2-3; D perhaps matches TRBD1 (5 bases). Germline-derived CDR1 and CDR2 are KGHSH and LQKENI. This CDR3 has 14 residues. Trimming cost V 1 base and J 3 bases, with 8 bases left between them. The chain's CDR3 is CASSPRGLTDTQYF. The DNA of the CDR3 is TGTGCCAGCTCACCACGGGGCTTGACAGATACGCAGTATTTT.

V gene TRBV6-5 combines with J gene TRBJ1-4, with D uncertain. The CDR3 is made up of 12 amino acids. Germline V gene data show CDR1 as MNHEY and CDR2 as SVGAGI. Trimming took off 11 bases at V and 0 bases at J, with 7 bases between the two ends. The CDR3 here is CARLATNEKLFF. In DNA, the CDR3 is TGTGCCCGTTTGGCAACTAATGAAAAACTGTTTTTT.

The chain joins TRBV12-5 to TRBJ2-7; 8 bases are shared with TRBD2. Germline V lookup: CDR1 LGHNT, CDR2 FRNRAP. This CDR3 contains 16 residues. Germline trimming cut 0 bases from V and 5 bases from J; bases unmatched to any gene: 9. The CDR3 sequence is CASGLVLSGSFDEQYF. The CDR3 coding sequence is TGTGCTAGTGGTTTGGTACTGAGCGGGAGTTTCGACGAGCAGTACTTC. Filled out from reference TRBV12-5 and TRBJ2-7, the complete variable domain reads DARVTQTPRHKVTEMGQEVTMRCQPILGHNTVFWYRQTMMQGLELLAYFRNRAPLDDSGMPKDRFSAEMPDATLATLKIQPSEPRDSAVYFCASGLVLSGSFDEQYFGPGTRLTVT.

This clonotype appeared a few times. V usage is TRBV19 and J usage is TRBJ2-5, with TRBD2 matching 8 bases. J gave up 2 bases and V 7 bases, and 18 bases lay outside the gene matches. This CDR3 has 18 amino acids. CDR1 is LNHDA and CDR2 is SQIVND in the germline V gene (reference sequence). In DNA, the CDR3 is TGTGCCAGTATCGCCGAAGAACGAGCGGGAGAGGGACAAGAGACCCAGTACTTC. This translates into CASIAEERAGEGQETQYF.

This clonotype was found many times. The chain is built from TRBV7-2 and TRBJ2-3; 9 nucleotides line up with TRBD2. This CDR3 has 16 amino acids. The germline gives CDR1 SGHTA, CDR2 FQGNSA. With 4 bases clipped from V and 5 bases from J, the junction kept 10 bases outside the gene matches. CDR3 residues: CASSSRLAVTGDTQYF. CDR3 DNA sequence: TGTGCCAGCAGCTCCAGACTAGCGGTTACGGGAGATACGCAGTATTTT.

The rearrangement links TRBV19 to TRBJ2-7; D may be TRBD1 (5 bases). CDR3 length equals 15 residues. The V gene lost 9 bases and the J gene lost 2 bases, with 20 bases spanning the gap. Per the germline V gene, CDR1 is LNHDA and CDR2 is SQIVND (reference sequence). CDR3 DNA sequence: TGTGCCAGCTCCCCGGGCCCGGACAACCCCTACGAGCAGTACTTC. Encoded protein: CASSPGPDNPYEQYF.

The chain recombines TRBV27 with TRBJ1-3, with a weak D call TRBD1 (5 bases). The germline gives CDR1 MNHEY, CDR2 SMNVEV (reference sequence). The CDR3 is made up of 13 amino acids. Deletions cut 8 bases from V and 4 bases from J, with 12 bases between. CDR3 nucleotides: TGTGCCAGCGGAAGGGGAACGGGAAACACCATATATTTT. Its translation is CASGRGTGNTIYF.

The V gene is TRBV19, the J gene TRBJ2-7, with 8 bases lining up with TRBD2. The CDR3 length is 17 residues. The germline V gene encodes CDR1 LNHDA and CDR2 SQIVND (reference sequence). V trimming: 7 bases; J trimming: 3 bases; junction bases outside the gene matches: 17. The CDR3 here is CASNWLAGLGPFYEQYF. CDR3 bases: TGTGCCAGTAATTGGCTAGCGGGTCTCGGCCCTTTCTACGAGCAGTACTTC.

The chain uses TRBV7-6 and TRBJ2-7, with unresolved D. With 5 bases removed from V and 1 base from J, the gap between germline ends came to 18 bases. Germline-derived CDR1 and CDR2 are SGHVS and FNYEAQ. The CDR3 is 16 amino acids. In DNA form, the CDR3 reads TGTGCCAGCAGCGCAGATGGTAGGGTGTGGTCCTACGAGCAGTACTTC. Amino acids: CASSADGRVWSYEQYF.

This sequence joins TRBV30 and TRBJ1-2; possibly TRBD1 for D (5 bases). The CDR3 totals 12 residues. The germline CDR1 and CDR2 sequences are GTSNPN and SVGIG (reference sequence). Trimming removed 4 bases at V and 8 bases at J, with 14 bases between. The CDR3 spells CAWTETANGYTF. DNA of the CDR3: TGTGCCTGGACAGAGACAGCAAACGGCTACACCTTC.

The rearrangement joins TRBV6-5 to TRBJ2-3, with D perhaps matching TRBD1 (5 bases). The CDR3 covers 13 residues. Trimming cost V 8 bases and J 4 bases, with 13 bases left between them. The germline CDR1 and CDR2 sequences are MNHEY and SVGAGI. CDR3 DNA sequence: TGTGCCAGCCGCCTCCCAGGGTCAGATACGCAGTATTTT. Translation: CASRLPGSDTQYF.

The chain employs TRBV6-1 and TRBJ1-4; no clear D gene. Germline values: CDR1 MNHNS, CDR2 SASEGT. This CDR3 contains 14 residues. V lost 6 bases and J lost 8, with 16 bases in between. CDR3 amino acids: CASSPLGAHEKLFF. The CDR3 DNA is TGTGCCAGCAGCCCCCTTGGAGCCCACGAAAAACTGTTTTTT.

The V call is TRBV7-2, the J call TRBJ2-1; 10 nucleotides align to TRBD2. The CDR3 spans 17 residues. From germline, CDR1 is SGHTA and CDR2 FQGNSA. V was clipped by 3 bases and J by 4 bases; unmatched bases: 9. The DNA for the CDR3 is TGTGCCAGCAGCTTTCTCCCAGCGGGGGGGCCATACAATGAGCAGTTCTTC. It translates to CASSFLPAGGPYNEQFF.

J is TRBJ2-7 and V is TRBV20-1; unclear D gene. Trimming removed 5 bases at V and 1 base at J, with 12 bases between. CDR1 and CDR2 from the germline V gene are DFQATT and SNEGSKA (reference sequence). The CDR3 sequence is 13 residues long. The CDR3, as DNA: TGCAGTGCTCTGGAACCCCTTTCCTACGAGCAGTACTTC. As protein: CSALEPLSYEQYF.

The chain joins TRBV10-3 to TRBJ2-7; a possible D gene is TRBD2 (6 bases). There are 13 residues in the CDR3. The V and J ends lost 7 bases and 7 bases respectively, with 17 bases between them. Germline V gene sequence: CDR1 ENHRY, CDR2 SYGVKD. This CDR3 is CAITRLERGEQYF. The CDR3 bases are TGTGCCATCACTAGACTAGAGAGAGGGGAGCAGTACTTC.

The chain joins TRBV19 to TRBJ2-1; D is unresolved. This CDR3 comprises 16 residues. The V end was cut by 2 bases, the J end by 1 base, with 12 bases between. The germline V gene encodes CDR1 LNHDA and CDR2 SQIVND (reference sequence). The chain's CDR3 is CASSIKVLRSYNEQFF. The CDR3, as DNA: TGTGCCAGTAGTATAAAGGTATTACGGTCCTACAATGAGCAGTTCTTC.

The chain links TRBV7-8 to TRBJ2-2; 12 nucleotides line up with TRBD2. CDR3 length: 20 residues. V gave up 2 bases and J gave up 4 bases; unmatched junction bases: 14. Germline CDR1 is SGHVS and CDR2 is FQNEAQ. This chain's CDR3 is CASSLRLAGVGGRGTGELFF. In DNA form, the CDR3 reads TGTGCCAGCAGCTTACGACTAGCGGGAGTGGGCGGTCGGGGCACCGGGGAGCTGTTTTTT. The variable domain in full, completed from reference TRBV7-8 and TRBJ2-2, reads GAGVSQSPRYKVAKRGQDVALRCDPISGHVSLFWYQQALGQGPEFLTYFQNEAQLDKSGLPSDRFFAERPEGSVSTLKIQRTQQEDSAVYLCASSLRLAGVGGRGTGELFFGEGSRLTVL.

The V and J genes are TRBV5-4 and TRBJ2-3; D might be TRBD2 (6 bases). The length of the CDR3 is 15 residues. The V end lost 3 bases, the J end lost 4 bases, and 15 bases lay between the germline ends. CDR1 SGHNT and CDR2 YYREEE come from the germline V gene (reference sequence). The CDR3 sequence: CASSSGLPNSDTQYF. CDR3 nucleotides: TGTGCCAGCAGCTCCGGACTACCCAATTCAGATACGCAGTATTTT.

This clonotype came up a few times. The CDR3 reads CASSQGVVWTTDTQYF. The DNA of the CDR3 is TGTGCCAGCAGCCAAGGGGTGGTGTGGACCACAGATACGCAGTATTTT. The chain carries TRBV14 and TRBJ2-3; D is undetermined. The length of the CDR3 is 16 residues. CDR1 and CDR2 (germline): SGHDN, FVKESK. V was clipped by 1 base and J by 2 bases, with 13 bases between them.

The chain employs TRBV12-3 or TRBV12-4 and TRBJ1-1; D not certain. V lost 5 bases, J lost 6 bases, and 16 bases lay in between. CDR3 size: 14 residues. CDR3 region: CASSTRVLIPEAFF. The DNA of the CDR3 is TGTGCCAGCAGTACGAGGGTTCTTATTCCTGAAGCTTTCTTT.

This clonotype occurred a few times. The chain couples TRBV7-8 to TRBJ1-1; D gene uncertain. Trimming took 5 bases from V and 3 from J, leaving 22 bases between them. Germline values: CDR1 SGHVS, CDR2 FQNEAQ. This CDR3 has 17 amino acids. DNA for the CDR3: TGTGCCAGCAGCCGAATTCGGTTCCAGGCTATGCACACTGAAGCTTTCTTT. It codes for CASSRIRFQAMHTEAFF.

V usage is TRBV7-6 and J usage is TRBJ1-2; maybe TRBD1 (5 bases). Germline assignment: CDR1 SGHVS and CDR2 FNYEAQ. With 5 bases removed from V and 5 bases from J, the gap between germline ends came to 12 bases. The CDR3 extends over 13 amino acids. CDR3 in DNA: TGTGCCAGCAGCCAGAGCCGGGGGTATGGCTACACCTTC. Protein sequence: CASSQSRGYGYTF.

A word on this clonotype: Being one base from a much bigger clone, this may be a read error. V usage is TRBV4-1 and J usage is TRBJ2-3, with TRBD2 matching 7 bases. V lost 4 bases, J lost 0 bases, and 10 bases stayed unmatched. Germline CDR1 is MGHRA and CDR2 is YSYEKL. CDR3 length equals 17 residues. CDR3 amino acids: CASSPVETSPSTDTQYF. The DNA of the CDR3 is TGCGCCAGCAGCCCAGTGGAGACTAGCCCGAGCACAGATACGCAGTATTTT.